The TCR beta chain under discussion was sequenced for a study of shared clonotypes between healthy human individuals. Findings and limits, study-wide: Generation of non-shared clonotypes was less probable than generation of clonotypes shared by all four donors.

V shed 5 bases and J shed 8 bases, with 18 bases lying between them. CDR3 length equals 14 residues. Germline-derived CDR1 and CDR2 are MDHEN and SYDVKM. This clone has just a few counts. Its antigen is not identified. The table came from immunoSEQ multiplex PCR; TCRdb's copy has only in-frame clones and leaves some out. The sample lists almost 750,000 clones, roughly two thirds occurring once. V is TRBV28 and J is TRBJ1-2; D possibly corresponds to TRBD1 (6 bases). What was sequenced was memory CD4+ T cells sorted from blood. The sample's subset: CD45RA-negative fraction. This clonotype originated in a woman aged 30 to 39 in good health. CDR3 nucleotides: TGTGCCAGCAGTCCTACCGGGACACCGACGGGCTACACCTTC. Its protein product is CASSPTGTPTGYTF.